This T cell receptor beta chain comes out of a study of shared clonotypes between healthy human individuals. Profiling relied on immunoSEQ multiplex PCR, and the TCRdb table lists in-frame clones only, not all of them. The sample contains about 480,000 clones, over 60% of which appear only once. Germline values: CDR1 SGHRS, CDR2 YFSETQ. V dropped 1 base and J dropped 1 base, with 5 bases sitting between them. The CDR3 sequence is 14 residues long. Findings and limits, study-wide: Represented genetic and exposure-history diversity was restricted by having few donors.

Comments on this clone: What it binds is unknown. The same CDR3 is also encoded by other DNA sequences in this sample.

With unsorted samples, genomic DNA was obtained from about 90 million PBMCs. The chain carries TRBV5-1 and TRBJ2-2; D gene unclear. This receptor was obtained from a woman in her thirties or forties in good health. Some clones in this sample may be carry-over from other donors' samples. Sample: PBMCs. CDR3 region: CASSLLQNTGELFF. Here the CDR3 DNA reads TGCGCCAGCAGCTTGTTACAGAACACCGGGGAGCTGTTTTTT.